This T cell receptor beta chain originates from a study of cytomegalovirus exposure and HLA in healthy donors. Study-level information: Some 85 million unique TCRs, all from HLA-typed donors, were included in an early release of the data.

The PCR ran on 60 Vbeta and 13 Jbeta primers. Profiling relied on immunoSEQ multiplex PCR, and the TCRdb table lists in-frame clones only, not all of them. Of 100,000 to 150,000 clones listed, 80% to 85% are singletons. Study-level points and caveats: About 87% or about 30% of the time was how often most TCR beta V segments were productive, according to an earlier analysis.

The CDR3 covers 13 residues. Looked up from germline, CDR1 is MNHEY and CDR2 is SMNVEV (reference sequence). V shed 6 bases and J shed 3 bases, with 11 bases lying between them. About this clone: Its specificity is unknown.

The receptor was derived from a woman in her twenties or thirties in good health and CMV-seronegative. Sequenced material: PBMCs. The chain uses TRBV27 and TRBJ2-5, with a tentative D call TRBD1 (5 bases). DNA for the CDR3: TGTGCCAGCAGGATGATAGGGGAAGAGACCCAGTACTTC. As protein: CASRMIGEETQYF.